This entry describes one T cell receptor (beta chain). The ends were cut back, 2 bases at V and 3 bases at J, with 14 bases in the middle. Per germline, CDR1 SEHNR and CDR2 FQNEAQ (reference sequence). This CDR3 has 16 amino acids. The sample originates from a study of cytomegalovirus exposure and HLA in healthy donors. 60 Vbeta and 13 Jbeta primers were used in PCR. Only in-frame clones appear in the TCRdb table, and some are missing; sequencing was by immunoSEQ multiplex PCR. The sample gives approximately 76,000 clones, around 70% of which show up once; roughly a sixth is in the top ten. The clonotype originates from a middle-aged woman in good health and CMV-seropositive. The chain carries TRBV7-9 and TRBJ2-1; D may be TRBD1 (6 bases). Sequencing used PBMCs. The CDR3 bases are TGTGCCAGCAGCTTATACGGGCAGGGGTACTACAATGAGCAGTTCTTC. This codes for CASSLYGQGYYNEQFF.